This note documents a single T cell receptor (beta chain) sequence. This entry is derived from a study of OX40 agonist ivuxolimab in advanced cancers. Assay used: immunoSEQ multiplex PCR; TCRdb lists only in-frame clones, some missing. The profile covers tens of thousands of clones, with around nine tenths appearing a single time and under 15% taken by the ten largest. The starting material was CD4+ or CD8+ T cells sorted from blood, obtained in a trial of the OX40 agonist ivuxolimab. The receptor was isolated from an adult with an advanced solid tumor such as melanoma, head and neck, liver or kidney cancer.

CDR3 DNA: TGTGCCTGGAGTCGGACAGCTAACACTGAAGCTTTCTTT. Amino acids: CAWSRTANTEAFF. The genes are TRBV30 and TRBJ1-1; D possibly corresponds to TRBD1 (6 bases). Trimming stripped 2 bases from V and 2 bases from J, with 9 bases between. The CDR3 has 13 amino acids. In germline, CDR1 is GTSNPN, CDR2 SVGIG (reference sequence).